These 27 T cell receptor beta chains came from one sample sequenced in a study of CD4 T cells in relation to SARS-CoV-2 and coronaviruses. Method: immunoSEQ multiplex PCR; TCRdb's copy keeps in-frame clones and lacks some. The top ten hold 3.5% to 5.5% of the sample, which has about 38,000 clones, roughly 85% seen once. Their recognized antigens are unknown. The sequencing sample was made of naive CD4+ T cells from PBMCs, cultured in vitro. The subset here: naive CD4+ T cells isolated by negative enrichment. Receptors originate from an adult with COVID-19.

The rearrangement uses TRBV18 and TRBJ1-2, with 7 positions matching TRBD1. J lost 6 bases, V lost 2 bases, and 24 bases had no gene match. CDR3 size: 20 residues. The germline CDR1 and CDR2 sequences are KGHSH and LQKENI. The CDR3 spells CASSPTGAATGKRQWNGYTF. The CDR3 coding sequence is TGTGCCAGCTCACCAACGGGGGCGGCGACAGGGAAGCGTCAGTGGAATGGCTACACCTTC.

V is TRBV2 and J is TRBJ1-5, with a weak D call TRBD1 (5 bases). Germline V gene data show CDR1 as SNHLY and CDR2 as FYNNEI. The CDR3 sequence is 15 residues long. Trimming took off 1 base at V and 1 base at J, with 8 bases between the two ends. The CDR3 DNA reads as TGTGCCAGCAGTGAAGGCAGGGCGAGCAATCAGCCCCAGCATTTT. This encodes CASSEGRASNQPQHF.

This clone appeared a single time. The CDR3: CASRENTGELFF. The CDR3 DNA is TGCGCCAGCAGGGAAAACACCGGGGAGCTGTTTTTT. This chain connects TRBV10-1 to TRBJ2-2; no reliable D call. This CDR3 has 12 amino acids. With 6 bases removed from V and 2 bases from J, the gap between germline ends came to 4 bases. Germline V gives CDR1 WNHNN, CDR2 SYGVQD (reference sequence).

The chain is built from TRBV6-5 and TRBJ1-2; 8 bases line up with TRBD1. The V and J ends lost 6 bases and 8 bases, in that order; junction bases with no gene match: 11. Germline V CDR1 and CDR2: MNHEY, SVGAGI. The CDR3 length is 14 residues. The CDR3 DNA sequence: TGTGCCAGCAGCTCTACAATGACAGGGGTCGGCTACACCTTC. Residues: CASSSTMTGVGYTF.

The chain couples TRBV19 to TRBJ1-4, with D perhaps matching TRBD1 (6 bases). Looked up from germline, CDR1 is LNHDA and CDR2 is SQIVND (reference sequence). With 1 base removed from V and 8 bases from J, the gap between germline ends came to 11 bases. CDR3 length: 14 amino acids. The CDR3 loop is CASSIGGDREKLFF. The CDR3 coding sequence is TGTGCCAGTAGTATAGGCGGCGACAGGGAAAAACTGTTTTTT.

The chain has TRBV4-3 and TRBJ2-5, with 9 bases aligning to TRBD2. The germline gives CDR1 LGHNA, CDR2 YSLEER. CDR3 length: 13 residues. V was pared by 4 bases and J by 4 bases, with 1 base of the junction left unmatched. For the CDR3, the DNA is TGCGCCAGCAGCCTGACTAGCGGAGAGACCCAGTACTTC. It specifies CASSLTSGETQYF.

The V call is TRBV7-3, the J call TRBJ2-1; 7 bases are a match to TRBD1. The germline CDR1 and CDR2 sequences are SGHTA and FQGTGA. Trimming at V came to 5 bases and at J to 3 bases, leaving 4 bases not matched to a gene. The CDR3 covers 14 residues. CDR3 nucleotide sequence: TGTGCCAGCAGCCCCGGACAGGACTACAATGAGCAGTTCTTC. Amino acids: CASSPGQDYNEQFF.

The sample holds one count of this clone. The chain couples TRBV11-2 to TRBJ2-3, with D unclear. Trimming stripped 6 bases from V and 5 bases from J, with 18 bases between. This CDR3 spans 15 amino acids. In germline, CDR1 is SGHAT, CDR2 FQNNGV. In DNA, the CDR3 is TGTGCCAGCAGAGGTTTGCGGCGGCCCGGAGATACGCAGTATTTT. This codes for CASRGLRRPGDTQYF.

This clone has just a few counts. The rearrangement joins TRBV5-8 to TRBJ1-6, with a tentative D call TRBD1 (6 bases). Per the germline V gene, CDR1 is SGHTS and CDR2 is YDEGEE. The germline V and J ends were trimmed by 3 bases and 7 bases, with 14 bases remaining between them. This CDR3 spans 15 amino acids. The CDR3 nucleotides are TGTGCCAGCAGCTCTGATCAGGGGTGGAATTCACCCCTCCACTTT. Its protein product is CASSSDQGWNSPLHF.

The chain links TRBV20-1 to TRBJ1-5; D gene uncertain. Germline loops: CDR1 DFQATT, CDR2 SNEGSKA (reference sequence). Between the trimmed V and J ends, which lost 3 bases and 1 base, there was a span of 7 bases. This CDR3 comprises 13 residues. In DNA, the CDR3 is TGCAGTGCTAGTGGGGAAAGCAATCAGCCCCAGCATTTT. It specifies CSASGESNQPQHF.

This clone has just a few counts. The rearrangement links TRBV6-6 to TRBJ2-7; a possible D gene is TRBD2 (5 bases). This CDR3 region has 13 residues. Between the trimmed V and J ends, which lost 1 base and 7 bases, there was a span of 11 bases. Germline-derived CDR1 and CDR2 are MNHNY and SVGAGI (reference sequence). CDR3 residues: CASSYFLAEEQYF. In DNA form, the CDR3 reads TGTGCCAGCAGTTACTTCCTAGCAGAGGAGCAGTACTTC.

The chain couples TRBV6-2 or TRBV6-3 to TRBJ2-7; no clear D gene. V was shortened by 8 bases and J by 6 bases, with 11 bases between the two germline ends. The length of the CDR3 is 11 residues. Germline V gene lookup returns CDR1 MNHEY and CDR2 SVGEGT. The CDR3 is CASGLSFEQYF. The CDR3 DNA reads TGTGCCAGCGGCCTAAGTTTCGAGCAGTACTTC.

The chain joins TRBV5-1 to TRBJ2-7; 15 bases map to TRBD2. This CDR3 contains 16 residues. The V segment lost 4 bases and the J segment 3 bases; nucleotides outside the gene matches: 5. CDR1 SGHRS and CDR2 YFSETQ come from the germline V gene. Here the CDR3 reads CASSIGLAGGFYEQYF. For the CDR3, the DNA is TGCGCCAGCAGCATAGGACTAGCGGGAGGGTTCTACGAGCAGTACTTC.

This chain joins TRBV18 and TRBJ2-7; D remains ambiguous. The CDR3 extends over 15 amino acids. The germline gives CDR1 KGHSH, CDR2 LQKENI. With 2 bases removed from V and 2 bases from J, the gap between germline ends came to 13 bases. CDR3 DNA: TGTGCCAGCTCACCATCTCCAACCCTCCCCTACGAGCAGTACTTC. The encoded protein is CASSPSPTLPYEQYF.

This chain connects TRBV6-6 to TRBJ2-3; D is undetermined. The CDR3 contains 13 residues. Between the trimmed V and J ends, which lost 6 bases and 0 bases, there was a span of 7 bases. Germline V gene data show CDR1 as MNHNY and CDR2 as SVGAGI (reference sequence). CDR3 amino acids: CASRVPSTDTQYF. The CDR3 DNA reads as TGTGCCAGCAGAGTTCCTAGCACAGATACGCAGTATTTT.

CDR3 protein: CASSPWASGSSYEQYF. DNA of the CDR3: TGTGCCAGCAGCCCATGGGCTAGCGGGAGCTCCTACGAGCAGTACTTC. The rearrangement links TRBV7-2 to TRBJ2-7, with 10 bases aligning to TRBD2. Germline V gene lookup returns CDR1 SGHTA and CDR2 FQGNSA. This CDR3 is 16 amino acids long. The ends lost 5 bases at V and 0 bases at J; junction bases unmatched: 7.

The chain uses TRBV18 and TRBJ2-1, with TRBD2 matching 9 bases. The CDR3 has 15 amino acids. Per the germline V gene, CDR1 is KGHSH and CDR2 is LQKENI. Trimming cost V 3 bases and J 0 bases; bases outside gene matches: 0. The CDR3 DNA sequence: TGTGCCAGCTCACCGACTAGCGGCTCCTACAATGAGCAGTTCTTC. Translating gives CASSPTSGSYNEQFF.

The CDR3 DNA follows: TGTGCCAGCAGCCGAGCGGGAGGGCCCTACGAGCAGTACTTC. Its protein is CASSRAGGPYEQYF. The rearrangement uses TRBV7-9 and TRBJ2-7; 10 positions match TRBD2. CDR1 SEHNR and CDR2 FQNEAQ come from the germline V gene (reference sequence). This CDR3 has 14 amino acids. The V segment lost 5 bases and the J segment 2 bases; nucleotides outside the gene matches: 3. The full variable domain, with the rest looked up from reference TRBV7-9 and TRBJ2-7, is DTGVSQNPRHKITKRGQNVTFRCDPISEHNRLYWYRQTLGQGPEFLTYFQNEAQLEKSRLLSDRFSAERPKGSFSTLEIQRTEQGDSAMYLCASSRAGGPYEQYFGPGTRLTVT.

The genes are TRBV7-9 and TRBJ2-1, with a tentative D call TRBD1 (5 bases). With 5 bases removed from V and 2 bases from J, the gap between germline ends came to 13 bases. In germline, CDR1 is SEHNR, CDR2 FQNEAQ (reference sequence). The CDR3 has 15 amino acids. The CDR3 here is CASSVQEIPYNEQFF. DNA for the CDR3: TGTGCCAGCAGCGTACAGGAGATCCCCTACAATGAGCAGTTCTTC.

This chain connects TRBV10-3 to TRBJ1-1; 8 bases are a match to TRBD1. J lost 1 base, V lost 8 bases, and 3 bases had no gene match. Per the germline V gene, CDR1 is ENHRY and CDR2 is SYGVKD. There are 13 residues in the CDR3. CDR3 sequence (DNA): TGTGCCATCCGACAGGGGACGAACACTGAAGCTTTCTTT. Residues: CAIRQGTNTEAFF.

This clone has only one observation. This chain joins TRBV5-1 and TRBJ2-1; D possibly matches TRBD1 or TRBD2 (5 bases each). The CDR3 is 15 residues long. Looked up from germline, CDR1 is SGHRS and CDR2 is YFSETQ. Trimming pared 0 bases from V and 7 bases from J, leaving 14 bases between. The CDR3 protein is CASSLDGTPGNEQFF. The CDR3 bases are TGCGCCAGCAGCTTGGACGGGACCCCTGGAAATGAGCAGTTCTTC.

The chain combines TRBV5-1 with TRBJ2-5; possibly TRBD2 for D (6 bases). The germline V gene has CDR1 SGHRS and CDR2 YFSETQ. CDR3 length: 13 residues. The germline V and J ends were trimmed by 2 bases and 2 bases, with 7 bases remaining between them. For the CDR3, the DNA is TGCGCCAGCAGCTTTGGAGGGCAAGAGACCCAGTACTTC. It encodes CASSFGGQETQYF.

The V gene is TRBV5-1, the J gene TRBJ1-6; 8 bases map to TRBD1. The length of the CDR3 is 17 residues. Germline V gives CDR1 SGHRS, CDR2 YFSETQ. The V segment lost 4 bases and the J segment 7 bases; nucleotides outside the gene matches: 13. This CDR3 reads CASSRQGSADLNSPLHF. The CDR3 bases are TGCGCCAGCAGCCGACAGGGGTCTGCGGACTTGAATTCACCCCTCCACTTT.

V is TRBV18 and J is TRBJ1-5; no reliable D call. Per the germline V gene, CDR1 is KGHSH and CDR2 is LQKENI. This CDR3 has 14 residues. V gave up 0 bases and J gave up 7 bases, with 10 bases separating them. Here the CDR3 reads CASSPPGGFQPQHF. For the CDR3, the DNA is TGTGCCAGCTCACCACCGGGCGGGTTCCAGCCCCAGCATTTT.

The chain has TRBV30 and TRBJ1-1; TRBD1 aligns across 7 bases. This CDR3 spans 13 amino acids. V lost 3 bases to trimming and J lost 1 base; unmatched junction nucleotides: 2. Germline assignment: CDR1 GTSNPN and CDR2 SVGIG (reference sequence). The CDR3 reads CAWRGQPNTEAFF. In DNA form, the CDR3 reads TGTGCCTGGAGGGGACAGCCGAACACTGAAGCTTTCTTT. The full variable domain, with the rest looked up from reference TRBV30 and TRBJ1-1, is SQTIHQWPATLVQPVGSPLSLECTVEGTSNPNLYWYRQAAGRGLQLLFYSVGIGQISSEVPQNLSASRPQDRQFILSSKKLLLSDSGFYLCAWRGQPNTEAFFGQGTRLTVV.

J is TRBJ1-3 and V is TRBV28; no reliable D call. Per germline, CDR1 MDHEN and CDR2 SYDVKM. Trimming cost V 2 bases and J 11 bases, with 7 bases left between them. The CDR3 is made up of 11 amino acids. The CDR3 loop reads CASSLGTAIYF. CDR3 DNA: TGTGCCAGCAGTTTAGGCACCGCCATATATTTT.

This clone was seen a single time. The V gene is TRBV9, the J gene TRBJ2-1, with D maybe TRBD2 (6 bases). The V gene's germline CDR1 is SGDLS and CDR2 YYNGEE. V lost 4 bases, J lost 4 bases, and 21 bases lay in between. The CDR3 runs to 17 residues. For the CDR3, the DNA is TGTGCCAGCAGCACAGAGGGGCGCAGTAGCGGTTACAATGAGCAGTTCTTC. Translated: CASSTEGRSSGYNEQFF.